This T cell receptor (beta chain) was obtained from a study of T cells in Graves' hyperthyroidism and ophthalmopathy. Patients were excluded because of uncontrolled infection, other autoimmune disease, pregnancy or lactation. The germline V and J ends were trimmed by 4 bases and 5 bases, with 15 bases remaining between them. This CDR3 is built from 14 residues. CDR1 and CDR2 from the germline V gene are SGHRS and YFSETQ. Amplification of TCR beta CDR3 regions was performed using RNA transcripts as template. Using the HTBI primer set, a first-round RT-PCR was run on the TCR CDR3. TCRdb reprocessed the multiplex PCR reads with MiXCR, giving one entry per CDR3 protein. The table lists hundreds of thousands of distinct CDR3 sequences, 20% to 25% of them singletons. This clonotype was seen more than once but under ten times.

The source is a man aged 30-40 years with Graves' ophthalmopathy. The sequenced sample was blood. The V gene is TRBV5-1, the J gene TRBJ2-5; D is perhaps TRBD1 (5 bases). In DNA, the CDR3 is TGCGCCAGCAGCATTCCGGGCAGGGTGGAGACCCAGTACTTC. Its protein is CASSIPGRVETQYF.